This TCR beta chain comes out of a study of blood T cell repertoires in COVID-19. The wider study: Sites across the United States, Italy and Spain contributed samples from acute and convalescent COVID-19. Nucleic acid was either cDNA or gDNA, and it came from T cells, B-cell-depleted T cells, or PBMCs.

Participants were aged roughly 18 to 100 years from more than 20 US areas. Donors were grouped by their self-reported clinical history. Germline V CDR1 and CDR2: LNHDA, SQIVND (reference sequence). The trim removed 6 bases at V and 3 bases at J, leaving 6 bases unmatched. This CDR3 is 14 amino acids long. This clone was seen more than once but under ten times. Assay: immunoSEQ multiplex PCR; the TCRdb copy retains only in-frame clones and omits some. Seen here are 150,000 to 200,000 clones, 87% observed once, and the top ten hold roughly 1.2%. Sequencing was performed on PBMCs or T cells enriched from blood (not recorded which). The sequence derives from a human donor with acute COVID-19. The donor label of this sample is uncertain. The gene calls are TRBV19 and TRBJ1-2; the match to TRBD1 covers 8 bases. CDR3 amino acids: CASRATGADYGYTF. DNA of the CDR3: TGTGCCAGTAGAGCGACAGGGGCGGACTATGGCTACACCTTC. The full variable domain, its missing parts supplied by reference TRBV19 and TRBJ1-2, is DGGITQSPKYLFRKEGQNVTLSCEQNLNHDAMYWYRQDPGQGLRLIYYSQIVNDFQKGDIAEGYSVSREKKESFPLTVTSAQKNPTAFYLCASRATGADYGYTFGSGTRLTVV.